The T cell receptor (beta chain) described here comes from a study of cytomegalovirus exposure and HLA in healthy donors. The CDR3 extends over 12 amino acids. The germline V gene has CDR1 SQVTM and CDR2 ANQGSEA. PCR involved 60 Vbeta and 13 Jbeta primers. TCRdb keeps only in-frame clones here, not all; method: immunoSEQ multiplex PCR. This table has approximately 200,000 clones, around four fifths appearing once. This clone was counted a few times. The sequencing input was PBMCs. V usage is TRBV29-1 and J usage is TRBJ2-5; 7 bases map to TRBD2. The receptor was isolated from a woman between 50 and 59 years old in good health and CMV-seropositive. DNA of the CDR3: TGCAGTGGGGGGGGGATCCAAGAGACCCAGTACTTC. This sequence encodes CSGGGIQETQYF.